Reported below is one T cell receptor beta chain. What it binds is unknown. 5'RACE template switching with UMIs generated TCR beta cDNA. TCRdb re-called the 5' RACE reads and gives one entry per CDR3 protein, without DNA. The listing contains 350,000 to 500,000 distinct CDR3 sequences. The data stem from a study of T cells expressing NK-cell markers. Study results and limitations: Dominant NKG2C+ clonotypes made up roughly 1.0-7.0% of CD8+ T cells in a handful of donors.

CDR1 LNHDA and CDR2 SQIVND come from the germline V gene (reference sequence). The CDR3 runs 15 residues. The material sequenced was blood T cells: a sorted CD56 or NKG2C T cell subset, CD4+ or CD8+ T cells, or bulk PBMC T cells (not recorded which). The sequence derives from a woman aged 18 to 75 in good health. V usage is TRBV19 and J usage is TRBJ2-3; with no DNA, the TCRdb D assignment of TRBD2 cannot be verified. CDR3 sequence reads: CASNRTSADTDTQYF.